The source of this T cell receptor beta chain is a study of blood T cell repertoires in COVID-19. The wider study: Sites in the United States, Italy and Spain provided acute and convalescent COVID-19 samples. Sample material is recorded as cDNA or gDNA derived from T cells, B-cell-depleted T cells, or PBMCs.

Adults between about 18 and 89 years of age took part from 20 to 25 US areas. Donors were grouped by their self-reported clinical history. The table came from immunoSEQ multiplex PCR; TCRdb's copy has only in-frame clones and leaves some out. The sample has approximately 250,000 clones, 75% to 90% seen once; the top ten hold about 4%. The CDR3 runs to 12 residues. After removal of 4 bases from V and 6 bases from J, the junction contained 1 base not matched to a gene. This TCR derives from a woman aged 25 to 45 with acute COVID-19. Sequencing was performed on PBMCs or T cells enriched from blood (not recorded which). The gene calls are TRBV12-3 or TRBV12-4 and TRBJ1-1, with 8 bases matching TRBD1. The CDR3 loop reads CASSSTGAEAFF. The CDR3 DNA is TGTGCCAGCAGTTCGACAGGGGCTGAAGCTTTCTTT.